Listed below are T cell receptor beta chains from one sample, sequenced in a study of shared clonotypes between healthy human individuals. Clones were sequenced by immunoSEQ multiplex PCR, and TCRdb holds only the in-frame ones, with some missing. This table has 330,000 or so clones, 74% appearing once. Sequencing used memory CD4+ T cells sorted from blood. The receptors were sampled from a man aged 30 to 45 in good health. Both conserved end residues are part of each CDR3. D genes are given only for firm matches. Some rows mark clone size as missing; the rest say once, few, many or name a class of expanded clone.

d_gene,abundance,j_gene,v_gene,CDR3nt,CDR3aa
-,once,TRBJ2-3,TRBV9,TGTGCCAGCAGCGTAGAGGCTAGCCGTGTAGATACGCAGTATTTT,CASSVEASRVDTQYF
-,-,TRBJ1-5,TRBV9,TGTGCCAGCAGCGCTGGGGACAGCAATCAGCCCCAGCATTTT,CASSAGDSNQPQHF
-,-,TRBJ1-5,TRBV7-2,TGTGCCAGCAGCTTTCGGGGGGATCAGCCCCAGCATTTT,CASSFRGDQPQHF
TRBD1,-,TRBJ2-6,TRBV18,TGTGCCAGCTCACCGTATGTATCGGACAGGGGGCTCTTTGGGGCCAACGTCCTGACTTTC,CASSPYVSDRGLFGANVLTF
-,-,TRBJ2-6,TRBV5-1,TGCGCCAGCAGCTTGGCCCTCGTAGGCGACTCTGGGGCCAACGTCCTGACTTTC,CASSLALVGDSGANVLTF
-,-,TRBJ2-5,TRBV19,TGTGCCAGTAGTATGGGGGACAAGTTCTCGGAGACCCAGTACTTC,CASSMGDKFSETQYF
TRBD1,-,TRBJ1-1,TRBV5-1,TGCGCCAGCAGCCTATCAAAGACAGGGCTCCCTGAAGCTTTCTTT,CASSLSKTGLPEAFF
TRBD1,-,TRBJ2-5,TRBV10-1,TGCGCCAGCAGTGAGGGAAGGACAGGGGACTCAGAGACCCAGTACTTC,CASSEGRTGDSETQYF
TRBD2,-,TRBJ2-5,TRBV28,TGTGCCAGCGGCCGGGGCGGGAGTTCAGAGACCCAGTACTTC,CASGRGGSSETQYF
-,few,TRBJ2-4,TRBV2,TGTGCCAGCAGTGAGAATGAACTAGCCAAAAACATTCAGTACTTC,CASSENELAKNIQYF
-,-,TRBJ1-1,TRBV10-2,TGCGCCAGCAGTGCAGGGAGAACTGAAGCTTTCTTT,CASSAGRTEAFF
-,-,TRBJ1-2,TRBV7-8,TGTGCCAGCAGCTTAACGGGAAAGGGGACTGGCTACACCTTC,CASSLTGKGTGYTF
TRBD2,-,TRBJ2-3,TRBV5-6,TGTGCCAGCAGCTCGACTAGCGGGAGTGTTGGCGATACGCAGTATTTT,CASSSTSGSVGDTQYF
-,-,TRBJ2-2,TRBV27,TGTGCCAGCAGTTCCTCGGCTAGCCTCGTCACCGGGGAGCTGTTTTTT,CASSSSASLVTGELFF
-,once,TRBJ2-6,TRBV7-8,TGTGCCAGCAGCTTAGCGTGGCGGGGGCCCTCTGGGGCCAACGTCCTGACTTTC,CASSLAWRGPSGANVLTF
TRBD1,-,TRBJ1-1,TRBV5-1,TGCGCCAGCAGCTTGGCCGGACAGGCCACTGAAGCTTTCTTT,CASSLAGQATEAFF